This T cell receptor (beta chain) was profiled in a study of cytotoxic CD8 clonotypes in ibrutinib-treated CLL. Profiled with immunoSEQ multiplex PCR; TCRdb holds only in-frame clones, not every one. The table shows over 75,000 clones, with 70% to 85% occurring only once. V shed 4 bases and J shed 3 bases, with 24 bases lying between them. The CDR3 spans 17 residues. CDR1 and CDR2 from the germline V gene are GTSNPN and SVGIG (reference sequence). The receptor was derived from a human donor with chronic lymphocytic leukemia. The chain couples TRBV30 to TRBJ1-2; the D gene is possibly TRBD1 (6 bases). Sequences were derived from PBMCs, sampled after 12 months of ibrutinib treatment. This CDR3 is CAWTSKGGGGLDYGYTF. The CDR3 nucleotides read TGTGCCTGGACCTCAAAAGGGGGAGGTGGGCTTGACTATGGCTACACCTTC. Full variable domain (remainder filled in from reference TRBV30 and TRBJ1-2): SQTIHQWPATLVQPVGSPLSLECTVEGTSNPNLYWYRQAAGRGLQLLFYSVGIGQISSEVPQNLSASRPQDRQFILSSKKLLLSDSGFYLCAWTSKGGGGLDYGYTFGSGTRLTVV.